The source of this T cell receptor beta chain is a study of T cells after yellow fever vaccination. About the study: SMART-Seq v4 Ultra Low Input prepared the low-cell-number fractions. Findings and caveats of the study: The booster response re-showed most primary clones: over 95% CD4, roughly 91% CD8. Abundant clonotypes (contaminants from the bulk population) could be present in FACS-sorted repertoires.

About this clonotype itself: What it binds is not known.

The CDR3 spans 16 residues. V shed 5 bases, J shed 2 bases, and the junction held 9 bases outside the gene matches. Germline CDR1 reads SEHNR; CDR2 reads FQNEAQ (reference sequence). Researchers made TCR cDNA using 5'RACE template switching, and this step added a universal primer site and UMIs. In TCRdb, the 5' RACE reads were re-called with MiXCR into one record per CDR3 protein. The sample shows about 260,000 distinct CDR3 sequences, approximately 5.2% of them seen only once. Material: CD4+ T cells sorted from PBMCs, obtained on the day of the yellow fever booster vaccination. The genes are TRBV7-9 and TRBJ1-2; 9 bases align to TRBD1. The receptor comes from a man younger than 30 who received the YFV17D yellow fever vaccine. Written as DNA, the CDR3 is TGTGCCAGCAGCCCCTTTCGGACAGGGGAGAACTATGGCTACACCTTC. Its translation is CASSPFRTGENYGYTF.